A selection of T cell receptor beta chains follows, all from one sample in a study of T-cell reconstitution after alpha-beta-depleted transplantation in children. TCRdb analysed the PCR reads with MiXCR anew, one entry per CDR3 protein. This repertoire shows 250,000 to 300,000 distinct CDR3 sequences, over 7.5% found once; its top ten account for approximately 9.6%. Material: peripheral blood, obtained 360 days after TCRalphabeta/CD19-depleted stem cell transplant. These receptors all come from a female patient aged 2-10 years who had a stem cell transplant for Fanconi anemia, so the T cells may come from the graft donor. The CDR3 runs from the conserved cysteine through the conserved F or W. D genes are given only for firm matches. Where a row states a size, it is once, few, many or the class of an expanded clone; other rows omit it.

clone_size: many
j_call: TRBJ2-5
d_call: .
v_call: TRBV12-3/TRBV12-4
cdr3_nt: TGTGCCAGCAGTTTGTGGGTGACCCAGTTACAAGAGACCCAGTACTTC
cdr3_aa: CASSLWVTQLQETQYF

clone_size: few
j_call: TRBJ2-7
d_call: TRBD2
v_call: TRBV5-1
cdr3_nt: TGCGCCAGCAGCTTGCTAGCGGGAGCCCCCTACGAGCAGTACTTC
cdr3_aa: CASSLLAGAPYEQYF

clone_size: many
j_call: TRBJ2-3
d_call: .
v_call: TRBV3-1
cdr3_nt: TGTGCCAGCAGCCAAGGAAATTCAGGCACAGATACGCAGTATTTT
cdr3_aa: CASSQGNSGTDTQYF

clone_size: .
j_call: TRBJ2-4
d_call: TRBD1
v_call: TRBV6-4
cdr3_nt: TGTGCCAGCAGTGACGCCGGGACAGAAACTTTTTATTCAATAGCCAAAAACATTCAGTACTTC
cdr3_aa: CASSDAGTETFYSIAKNIQYF

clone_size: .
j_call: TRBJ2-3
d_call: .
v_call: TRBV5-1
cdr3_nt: TGCGCCAGCAGCTCCCCCTCCGCGGTTCAGGATACGCAGTATTTT
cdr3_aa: CASSSPSAVQDTQYF

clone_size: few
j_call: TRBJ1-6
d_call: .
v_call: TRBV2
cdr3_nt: TGTGCCAGCAGTGACAGGGTCACCCTCCACTTT
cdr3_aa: CASSDRVTLHF

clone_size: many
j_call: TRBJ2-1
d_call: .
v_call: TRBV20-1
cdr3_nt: TGCAGTGCGGGGCGCGCGGTCGGGTACAATGAGCAGTTCTTC
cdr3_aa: CSAGRAVGYNEQFF

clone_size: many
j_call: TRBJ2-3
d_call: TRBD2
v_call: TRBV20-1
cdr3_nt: TGCAGTGCTAGAGATCGATTGGGGAGGGCCGTTACAGATACGCAGTATTTT
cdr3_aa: CSARDRLGRAVTDTQYF

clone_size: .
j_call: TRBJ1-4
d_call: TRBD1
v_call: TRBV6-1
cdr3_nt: TGTGCCAGCATCAGGACAGGGAGGGATGAAAAACTGTTTTTT
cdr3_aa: CASIRTGRDEKLFF

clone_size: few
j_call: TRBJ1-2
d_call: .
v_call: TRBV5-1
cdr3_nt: TGCGCCAGCAGCTTGGCAGGGTACGCTAAGGATGGCTACACCTTC
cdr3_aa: CASSLAGYAKDGYTF

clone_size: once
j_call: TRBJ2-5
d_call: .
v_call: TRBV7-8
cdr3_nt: TGTGCCAGCAGCTCAACACGCTTGACAAGTCAAGACACCCAGTACTTC
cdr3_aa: CASSSTRLTSQDTQYF

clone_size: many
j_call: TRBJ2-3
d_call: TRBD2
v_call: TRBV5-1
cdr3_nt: TGCGCCAGCAGTACTAGCGCCACAGATACGCAGTATTTT
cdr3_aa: CASSTSATDTQYF

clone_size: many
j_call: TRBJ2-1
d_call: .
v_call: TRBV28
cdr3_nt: TGTGCCAGCAGTGACGGACCCCCCGGTCACTACAATGAGCAGTTCTTC
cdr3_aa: CASSDGPPGHYNEQFF

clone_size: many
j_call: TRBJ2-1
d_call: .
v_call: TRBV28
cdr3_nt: TGTGCCAGCAGTTTTAGTGGAGCGCAGAATGAGCAGTTCTTC
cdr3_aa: CASSFSGAQNEQFF